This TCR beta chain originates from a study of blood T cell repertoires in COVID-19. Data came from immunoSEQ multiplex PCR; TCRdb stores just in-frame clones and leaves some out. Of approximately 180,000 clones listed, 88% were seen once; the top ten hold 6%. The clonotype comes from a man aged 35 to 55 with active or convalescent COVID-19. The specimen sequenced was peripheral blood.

As DNA, the CDR3 is TGCGCCAGCAGCCAAGACCTGGGACTAGGCTCCTACGAGCAGTACTTC. Translation gives CASSQDLGLGSYEQYF. The gene calls are TRBV4-1 and TRBJ2-7; TRBD2 matches at 8 bases. Germline CDR1 and CDR2: MGHRA and YSYEKL. The CDR3 totals 16 residues. The ends lost 0 bases at V and 0 bases at J; junction bases unmatched: 4.